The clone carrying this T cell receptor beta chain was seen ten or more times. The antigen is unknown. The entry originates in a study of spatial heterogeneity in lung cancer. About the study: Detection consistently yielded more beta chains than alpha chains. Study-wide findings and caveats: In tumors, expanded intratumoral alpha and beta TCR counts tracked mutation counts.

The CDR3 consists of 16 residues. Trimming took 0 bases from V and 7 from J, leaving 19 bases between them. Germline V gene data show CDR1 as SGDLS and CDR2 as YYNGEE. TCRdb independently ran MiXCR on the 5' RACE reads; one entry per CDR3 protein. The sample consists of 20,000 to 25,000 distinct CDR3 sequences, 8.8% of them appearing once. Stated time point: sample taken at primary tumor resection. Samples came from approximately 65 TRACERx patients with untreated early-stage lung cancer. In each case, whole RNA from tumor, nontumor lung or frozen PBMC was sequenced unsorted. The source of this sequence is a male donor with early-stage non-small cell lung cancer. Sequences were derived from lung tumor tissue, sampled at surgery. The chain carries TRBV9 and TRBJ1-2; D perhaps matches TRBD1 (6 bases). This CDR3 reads CASSVGGGTQVGGYTF. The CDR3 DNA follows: TGTGCCAGCAGCGTAGGTGGGGGCACGCAAGTCGGTGGCTACACCTTC.